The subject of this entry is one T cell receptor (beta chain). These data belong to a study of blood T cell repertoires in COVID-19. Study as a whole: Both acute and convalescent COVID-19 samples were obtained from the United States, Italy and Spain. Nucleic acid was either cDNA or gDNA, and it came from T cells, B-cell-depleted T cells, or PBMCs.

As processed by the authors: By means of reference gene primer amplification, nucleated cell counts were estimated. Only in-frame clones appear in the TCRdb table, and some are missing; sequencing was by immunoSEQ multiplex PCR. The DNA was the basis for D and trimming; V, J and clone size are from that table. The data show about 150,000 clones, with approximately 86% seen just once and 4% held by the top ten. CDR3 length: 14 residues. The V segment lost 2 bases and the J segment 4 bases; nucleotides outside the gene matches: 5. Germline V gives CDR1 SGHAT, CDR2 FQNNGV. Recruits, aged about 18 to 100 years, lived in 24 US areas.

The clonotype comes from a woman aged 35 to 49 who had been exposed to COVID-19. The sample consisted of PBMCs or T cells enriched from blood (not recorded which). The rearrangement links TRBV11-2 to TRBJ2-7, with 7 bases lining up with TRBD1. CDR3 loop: CASSLSGQKYEQYF. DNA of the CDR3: TGTGCCAGCAGCTTATCGGGACAGAAATACGAGCAGTACTTC.